These T cell receptor beta chains were read from a single sample in a study of T cells in Graves' hyperthyroidism and ophthalmopathy. One entry per CDR3 protein results from TCRdb running MiXCR on the multiplex PCR reads. This sample has approximately 480,000 distinct CDR3 sequences, with less than 25% found just once. Sequenced input: blood. The receptors derive from a man aged 18 to 30 with Graves' hyperthyroidism. CDR3s include the opening cysteine and the closing phenylalanine or tryptophan. Fields, in order: V gene, D gene, clone size, J gene, CDR3 DNA, CDR3 protein. A D gene is named only where the DNA matches it firmly. The listing skips clone size in some rows; elsewhere it reads once, few, many or a size class.

TRBV28	.	many	TRBJ2-7	TGTGCCAGCAGTCGACAGGCCGGTGCCTACGAGCAGTACTTC	CASSRQAGAYEQYF
TRBV4-1	TRBD1	many	TRBJ1-2	TGCGCCAGCAGCCCTTGGACAGGATCGTTTGGCTACACCTTC	CASSPWTGSFGYTF
TRBV30	.	many	TRBJ2-7	TGTGCCTGGAGTGCTGGACTGAACTACGAGCAGTACTTC	CAWSAGLNYEQYF
TRBV5-1	TRBD1	many	TRBJ1-2	TGCGCCAGCAGCTTGGCCGGGACAGGGTATGCCTACACCTTC	CASSLAGTGYAYTF
TRBV24-1	.	.	TRBJ2-7	TGTGCCACCACCCAGACTAGTCACTCCTACGAGCAGTACTTC	CATTQTSHSYEQYF
TRBV2	.	once	TRBJ1-1	TGTGCCAGCAGTGAAGCAGACCCAAACACTGAAGCTTTCTTT	CASSEADPNTEAFF
TRBV12-3/TRBV12-4	TRBD1	.	TRBJ2-5	TGTGCCAGCAGTTTAGGACAGGGGTGGCAAGAGACCCAGTACTTC	CASSLGQGWQETQYF
TRBV29-1	.	many	TRBJ1-1	TGCAGCGCCACAGGGATGAACACTGAAGCTTTCTTT	CSATGMNTEAFF
TRBV29-1	.	.	TRBJ1-2	TGCAGCCCCCGGCGAGGGGAAGGCTATGGCTACACCTTC	CSPRRGEGYGYTF
TRBV12-3/TRBV12-4	.	few	TRBJ1-2	TGTGCCAGCACCCTGGGCAGGGCTGATGGCTACACCTTC	CASTLGRADGYTF
TRBV5-1	.	many	TRBJ1-1	TGCGCCAGCAGCTTGTTAAGTGACACTGAAGCTTTCTTT	CASSLLSDTEAFF
TRBV10-3	.	many	TRBJ1-1	TGTGCCATCAGTGATAACCCAGGCTTGAGGACTGAAGCTTTCTTT	CAISDNPGLRTEAFF
TRBV6-1	TRBD1	.	TRBJ1-1	TGTGCCAGCAGCAAGCAGGGGGCGCGGACTGAAGCTTTCTTT	CASSKQGARTEAFF
TRBV30	TRBD1	.	TRBJ1-1	TGTGCCTGGAGTCCCCTCGAGGGGGCCTACTTT	CAWSPLEGAYF
TRBV28	.	many	TRBJ1-2	TGTGCCACGAGAGGGGCAGGGGATGGCTACACCTTC	CATRGAGDGYTF
TRBV7-9	TRBD2	.	TRBJ2-7	TGTGCCAGCAGCCCCCAAGCGGGGGAATACGAGCAGTACTTC	CASSPQAGEYEQYF
TRBV5-1	.	many	TRBJ1-2	TGCGCCAGCAGCTTGTCCGGGTTTGGCTACACCTTC	CASSLSGFGYTF
TRBV20-1	.	many	TRBJ2-5	TGCAGTGCTAGAGATGGGGTAGGGGCACAAGAGACCCAGTACTTC	CSARDGVGAQETQYF
TRBV5-4	TRBD2	few	TRBJ2-2	TGTGCCAGCAGCTTCTTAGCGGGGGGCGCGAACACCGGGGAGCTGTTTTTT	CASSFLAGGANTGELFF
TRBV30	.	.	TRBJ1-1	TGTGCCTGGAGTCACACGGGGGGATTAGCTTTCTTT	CAWSHTGGLAFF
TRBV25-1	.	.	TRBJ1-6	TGTGCCAGCAGTGGGAGACAGAATTCACCCCTCCACTTT	CASSGRQNSPLHF
TRBV12-3/TRBV12-4	TRBD1	.	TRBJ1-6	TGTGCCAGCAGTTACTCCGACAGGGGCCATTCACCCCTCCACTTT	CASSYSDRGHSPLHF
TRBV20-1	TRBD2	many	TRBJ2-7	TGCAGTTCAAGACTAGCGGGGGGTAGGTACGAGCAGTACTTC	CSSRLAGGRYEQYF